Each of the 13 T cell receptor beta chains below was sequenced from the same sample in a study of CD8+ T cells in alopecia areata. RNA was extracted and reverse transcribed into cDNA as the sequencing template. Sequenced by immunoSEQ multiplex PCR; TCRdb stores in-frame clones only, minus some. The sample presents under 350,000 clones, none singletons. Researchers sorted pooled cutaneous lymph node cells on the basis of CD4, CD8alpha, NKG2D, NKG2ACE and other markers. The specimen sequenced was CD4+ T cells sorted from a lymph node. These receptors all stem from a C3H/HeJ mouse with alopecia areata. Strain MHC haplotype: H2-k.

Note on this clone: Genes here carry mouse names. Read sequence stops 4 residues before the CDR3 end, and the germline J gene provides the missing end. The chain employs TRBV19 and TRBJ1-1, with a weak D call TRBD1 (5 bases). V gave up 4 bases and J gave up 1 base, with 8 bases separating them. Germline lookup yields CDR1 FNHDT and CDR2 SITEND (reference sequence). This CDR3 spans 13 amino acids. The CDR3 sequence: CASSWQGNTEVFF. The covered CDR3 bases are TGTGCCAGCAGTTGGCAGGGGAACACA.

This clone has more than one count but fewer than ten. Genes and germline come from the mouse. The read terminates 4 residues ahead of where the CDR3 ends, so the germline J gene completes it. The chain couples TRBV1 to TRBJ1-2, with 8 bases identical to TRBD1. Germline V CDR1 and CDR2: NSQYPW, LRSPGD (reference sequence). The CDR3 is made up of 12 amino acids. V dropped 9 bases and J dropped 0; count of bases not matched to a gene: 0. The CDR3 bases that were read are TGCACCTGGGACAGGGCAAACTCC. It encodes CTWDRANS. The whole CDR3 protein reads CTWDRANSDYTF.

About this clone: The gene symbols are mouse symbols. The CDR3 end lies 4 residues beyond the end of the read and is filled in from the germline J gene. The sample has other DNA sequences that encode this CDR3 too. V and J are TRBV19 and TRBJ2-7; maybe TRBD1 (6 bases). The germline gives CDR1 FNHDT, CDR2 SITEND (reference sequence). The CDR3 runs to 12 residues. This CDR3 is CASSLDRYEQYF. The CDR3 DNA, read in part, is TGTGCCAGCAGTCTCGACAGGTAT.

As for this clone: Gene and germline names: mouse. The CDR3 is cut off 4 residues early in the read; its end comes from the germline J gene. The chain uses TRBV13-3 and TRBJ1-2, with a weak D call TRBD1 (6 bases). Germline V lookup: CDR1 NNHDY, CDR2 SYVADS. Trimming removed 1 base from V and 0 bases from J, with 10 bases in between. This CDR3 is built from 15 residues. This CDR3 reads CASSDRHRANSDYTF. The sequenced CDR3 bases are TGTGCCAGCAGTGATAGGCACAGGGCAAACTCC.

This clone was picked up many times. Genes and germline come from the mouse. From the germline J gene comes the end of the CDR3, since the read stops 4 residues before it. The V and J genes are TRBV1 and TRBJ1-2; no clear D. Germline values: CDR1 NSQYPW, CDR2 LRSPGD (reference sequence). The CDR3 extends over 13 amino acids. Trimming removed 0 bases at V and 2 bases at J, with 4 bases between. The sequenced CDR3 bases are TGCACCTGCAGTGCAGAGAGGAACTCC. It translates to CTCSAERNS. From start to end, the CDR3 is CTCSAERNSDYTF. Variable domain in full (rest from reference TRBV1 and TRBJ1-2): VTLLEQNPRWRLVPRGQAVNLRCILKNSQYPWMSWYQQDLQKQLQWLFTLRSPGDKEVKSLPGADYLATRVTDTELRLQVANMSQGRTLYCTCSAERNSDYTFGSGTRLLVI.

This clone was observed a handful of times. Genes and germline come from the mouse. The CDR3 end is not reached by the read, which stops 4 residues before it; the germline J gene fills it in. Other DNA sequences in the same sample also yield this CDR3. V and J are TRBV31 and TRBJ2-2, with D perhaps matching TRBD1 (6 bases). The germline V gene has CDR1 GKSSPN and CDR2 SITVG. Trimming pared 3 bases from V and 2 bases from J, leaving 7 bases between. This CDR3 has 13 residues. The CDR3 DNA, read in part, is TGTGCCTGGAGGGGACACAACACCGGG. Protein: CAWRGHNTG. The complete CDR3 reads CAWRGHNTGQLYF.

In regard to this clone: Mouse germline and gene names are used. The DNA ends 4 residues before the CDR3 does, and the rest of the CDR3 is filled in from the germline J gene. This chain joins TRBV13-3 and TRBJ2-7, with 12 bases lining up with TRBD1. This CDR3 spans 16 amino acids. Looked up from germline, CDR1 is NNHDY and CDR2 is SYVADS. CDR3 residues: CASSDAGTGGAYEQYF. The sequenced part of the CDR3 DNA is TGTGCCAGCAGTGATGCAGGGACAGGGGGCGCTTAT.

The table lists this clone with a few counts. The listed genes are named as in mouse. Read coverage stops 4 residues before the CDR3 terminus; the germline J gene supplies the remainder. This chain joins TRBV14 and TRBJ2-1, with 11 bases aligning to TRBD2. The J segment lost 4 bases and the V segment lost 3 bases, leaving 3 bases of the junction unmatched. This CDR3 is 15 amino acids long. Germline assignment: CDR1 SGHDT and CDR2 FRDEAV. This chain's CDR3 is CASSSGLGGYAEQFF. Partial CDR3 DNA: TGTGCCAGCAGTTCTGGACTGGGGGGTTATGCT.

In its sample, this clone was seen a few times. Gene names are the mouse ones. With the read ending 3 residues before the CDR3 end, the germline J gene is used to fill in that end. The chain joins TRBV13-2 to TRBJ1-6; 8 nucleotides line up with TRBD1. TRBJ1-6 is assigned to the ORF class and has an uncertain function. J lost 5 bases, V lost 5 bases, and 3 bases had no gene match. CDR1 is NNHNN, CDR2 SYGAGS, per germline (reference sequence). This CDR3 is built from 14 residues. CDR3 bases read: TGTGCCAGCGGGGACAGGGAAGATAATTCGCCC. This encodes CASGDREDNSP. The complete CDR3 protein is CASGDREDNSPLYF.

There are a few counts of this clone. All gene names here are mouse names. The read ends 3 residues early relative to the CDR3; the germline J gene fills the gap. The chain combines TRBV13-1 with TRBJ1-6, with unresolved D. TRBJ1-6 is assigned to the ORF class and has an uncertain function. The germline V gene has CDR1 NSHNY and CDR2 SYGAGN. There are 14 residues in the CDR3. V was cut by 2 bases and J by 4 bases, with 7 bases left in between. CDR3 sequence: CASSEWGYNSPLYF. The CDR3 DNA, read in part, is TGTGCCAGCAGTGAGTGGGGTTATAATTCGCCC.

The sample holds a few counts of this clone. Mouse names are used for the genes. The observed sequence ends 4 residues before the CDR3 terminus, with the missing tail filled in from the germline J gene. In the same sample, other DNA sequences code for this CDR3. This chain links TRBV5 with TRBJ2-5; 12 positions match TRBD1. In germline, CDR1 is LGHNA, CDR2 YNLKQL (reference sequence). CDR3 size: 14 residues. The covered CDR3 bases are TGTGCCAGCAGCCGCGGGACAGGGGGCGAC. It is translated as CASSRGTGGD. The complete CDR3 sequence is CASSRGTGGDTQYF.

Comment on this clone: Mouse gene names and germline throughout. Other DNA sequences within the sample encode an identical CDR3. CDR3 DNA, as far as it was read: TGTGCCAGCAGCAGGACAGGGACA. Amino acid sequence: CASSRTGT. The entire CDR3 protein is CASSRTGTEVFF. The J gene is TRBJ1-1, the V gene TRBV19; 8 nucleotides align to TRBD1. Read data end 4 residues before the CDR3 end; the end is taken from the germline J gene. The CDR3 covers 12 residues. CDR1 is FNHDT, CDR2 SITEND, per germline (reference sequence).

About this clone: Gene and germline names: mouse. The missing CDR3 end, 4 residues past where the read stops, is filled in from the germline J gene. The V gene is TRBV1, the J gene TRBJ2-1; D unclear. Trimming stripped 3 bases from V and 1 base from J, with 7 bases between. Germline CDR1 NSQYPW, CDR2 LRSPGD (reference sequence). The CDR3 runs 14 residues. CDR3 protein: CTCSAPQNYAEQFF. CDR3 bases read: TGCACCTGCAGTGCCCCACAAAACTATGCT.